This TCR beta chain was identified in a study of blood T cell repertoires in COVID-19 (dated by TCRdb to the early 2020s). Context from the whole study: Samples from collaborators originated in the United States, Italy and Spain and spanned both the acute and convalescent phases of COVID-19. Nearly every sample came with metadata listing a de-identified subject ID, COVID-19 status, age in years and sex. Where available, HLA class I and class II types were obtained from metadata supplied by the sample provider rather than from assay-based typing. A freely available public database, intended as a resource for researchers studying the immune response to SARS-CoV-2, is where the repertoires were released. Subjects who had been exposed to COVID-19, were actively infected with it, or had recovered from it provided the deeply sampled blood TCRbeta repertoires that made up the dataset. Samples came from the ongoing ImmuneRACE study (first 160 participants) plus 1,254 subjects from 6 global collaborators. The prospective study material was composed of cDNA or gDNA derived from T cells, B-cell-depleted T cells, or PBMCs.

Broader findings and caveats from the paper: The quantity of clinical and demographic metadata differed by source and by participant and was supplied without curation.

Whole blood was collected in K2EDTA tubes by collaborating institutions according to the institutions' own protocols. For TCRbeta analysis, collaborator samples were shipped as frozen whole blood, as isolated PBMCs, or as DNA extracted from either sample type. V loses 10 bases at its end and J loses 3 bases; junction bases beyond the gene matches: 8. CDR1 is given as MNHEY and CDR2 as SVGAGI, both from the germline V gene. From its cysteine to its phenylalanine, the CDR3 spans 13 amino acids. Of the read, only the CDR3 DNA is kept; its 39 bases are in frame from base 1. On this clone itself: There is no known antigen for this receptor. No base quality information exists; no much larger clone differs at one position.

TCRbeta CDR3 regions were amplified from genomic DNA using the immunoSEQ Assay, a bias-controlled multiplex PCR. Per the source publication's procedure: Within the assay, amplification of reference gene primers was used to estimate how many nucleated cells each sample contained. To quantify the absolute abundance of each unique TCRbeta CDR3 rearrangement, sequence reads were collapsed and filtered. For each sample, productive Simpson clonality was calculated by taking the square root of Simpson's diversity index across productive rearrangements. In TCRdb, the immuneACCESS table is reduced to in-frame sequences with V and J assigned. These tables do not hold every clone; where another copy was compared, an unresolved V gene accounts for under half, and the others remain unexplained. V, J and clone size were drawn from that table, and D and trimming were deduced from the DNA. This sample holds under 65,000 clones; around nine tenths were observed only once. The top ten constitute around 1.2% of the sample.

The sequencing input was peripheral blood. The V and J genes are TRBV6-5 and TRBJ2-7; TRBD2 lines up with 8 middle nucleotides. The clonotype originates from a man in his 60s with acute or convalescent COVID-19. In nucleotides, the sequence is TGTGCCACCACTAGCGGATCCTTCTACGAGCAGTACTTC. Translated, it reads CATTSGSFYEQYF.